Sequencing of this T cell receptor (beta chain) was carried out in a study of blood T cell repertoires in COVID-19. Study-level information: PBMCs, B-cell-depleted T cells, or T cells were the source of the cDNA or gDNA that made up the material.

Seattle-derived patients entered the study during active infection and were followed longitudinally. Trimming left V 0 bases short and J 1 base short, with 13 bases between. The germline gives CDR1 LGHNA, CDR2 YSLEER. The CDR3 sequence is 17 residues long. The repertoire was sequenced with immunoSEQ multiplex PCR; TCRdb's copy has only in-frame clones and lacks some. The table records 200,000 to 250,000 clones, around 87% of them present only once. This sequence joins TRBV4-3 and TRBJ2-1, with a tentative D call TRBD1 (6 bases). Sequenced material: peripheral blood. The source is a woman between 50 and 59 years old with COVID-19, enrolled during active disease. Here the CDR3 DNA reads TGCGCCAGCAGCCAAGAGGACCCTAGGGGGTCCTACAATGAGCAGTTCTTC. It translates to CASSQEDPRGSYNEQFF.